Listed below are T cell receptor beta chains from one sample, sequenced in a study of T-cell reconstitution after alpha-beta-depleted transplantation in children. From the PCR reads, TCRdb called clonotypes with MiXCR, one entry per CDR3 protein. This table holds approximately 980,000 distinct CDR3 sequences, 25% to 35% found once. Sequencing used PBMCs, mostly from graft donor cells, obtained 360 days after TCRalphabeta/CD19-depleted stem cell transplant. The origin of the receptors is a boy less than two years old who had a stem cell transplant for SCID, so the T cells may come from the graft donor. CDR3s include the opening cysteine and the closing phenylalanine or tryptophan. Fields, in order: J gene, clone size, V gene, D gene, CDR3 protein, CDR3 DNA. D genes are given only for firm matches. Clone size is not always given. Where it is, it says once, few, many or a class for expanded clones.

J gene: TRBJ2-5; clone size: .; V gene: TRBV5-5; D gene: .; CDR3 protein: CASGSPDQETQYF; CDR3 DNA: TGTGCCAGTGGAAGCCCGGATCAAGAGACCCAGTACTTC
J gene: TRBJ2-2; clone size: .; V gene: TRBV12-3/TRBV12-4; D gene: .; CDR3 protein: CASSLAGQRTGELFF; CDR3 DNA: TGTGCCAGCAGTTTGGCAGGGCAGAGGACCGGGGAGCTGTTTTTT
J gene: TRBJ2-2; clone size: few; V gene: TRBV9; D gene: TRBD2; CDR3 protein: CASSATSGEAGELFF; CDR3 DNA: TGTGCCAGCAGCGCGACTAGCGGGGAGGCCGGGGAGCTGTTTTTT
J gene: TRBJ2-1; clone size: .; V gene: TRBV28; D gene: .; CDR3 protein: CASNGGVNNEQFF; CDR3 DNA: TGTGCCAGCAACGGCGGGGTGAACAATGAGCAGTTCTTC
J gene: TRBJ2-5; clone size: few; V gene: TRBV5-5; D gene: TRBD2; CDR3 protein: CASSWEGETQYF; CDR3 DNA: TGTGCCAGCAGCTGGGAGGGAGAGACCCAGTACTTC
J gene: TRBJ2-1; clone size: .; V gene: TRBV25-1; D gene: TRBD2; CDR3 protein: CASTQGGSEQFF; CDR3 DNA: TGTGCCAGCACCCAGGGAGGGAGTGAGCAGTTCTTC
J gene: TRBJ2-3; clone size: .; V gene: TRBV7-2; D gene: .; CDR3 protein: CASSLAPGVGTDTQYF; CDR3 DNA: TGTGCCAGCAGCTTAGCCCCGGGGGTGGGCACAGATACGCAGTATTTT
J gene: TRBJ2-7; clone size: .; V gene: TRBV7-2; D gene: .; CDR3 protein: CASSLVQFWNEQYF; CDR3 DNA: TGTGCCAGCAGCTTAGTTCAATTTTGGAACGAGCAGTACTTC
J gene: TRBJ1-1; clone size: .; V gene: TRBV6-1; D gene: .; CDR3 protein: CASRPPGVTTEAFF; CDR3 DNA: TGTGCCAGCAGACCCCCAGGGGTAACCACTGAAGCTTTCTTT
J gene: TRBJ2-4; clone size: .; V gene: TRBV5-1; D gene: .; CDR3 protein: CASSLEGKNIQYF; CDR3 DNA: TGCGCCAGCAGCTTGGAGGGCAAAAACATTCAGTACTTC
J gene: TRBJ2-7; clone size: .; V gene: TRBV5-1; D gene: .; CDR3 protein: CASSLEDGYEQYF; CDR3 DNA: TGCGCCAGCAGCTTGGAGGACGGCTACGAGCAGTACTTC
J gene: TRBJ2-7; clone size: few; V gene: TRBV20-1; D gene: TRBD1; CDR3 protein: CSTGPQGESYEQYF; CDR3 DNA: TGCAGTACAGGCCCTCAGGGGGAGAGCTACGAGCAGTACTTC
J gene: TRBJ2-1; clone size: .; V gene: TRBV12-3/TRBV12-4; D gene: TRBD1; CDR3 protein: CASSPAGGREQFF; CDR3 DNA: TGTGCCAGCAGTCCGGCAGGGGGCAGGGAGCAGTTCTTC
J gene: TRBJ2-7; clone size: .; V gene: TRBV7-2; D gene: TRBD1; CDR3 protein: CASSHSGQGVEQYF; CDR3 DNA: TGTGCCAGCAGCCACTCGGGACAGGGGGTCGAACAGTACTTC
J gene: TRBJ2-5; clone size: few; V gene: TRBV7-2; D gene: .; CDR3 protein: CASSMAGETQYF; CDR3 DNA: TGTGCCAGCTCCATGGCGGGCGAGACCCAGTACTTC
J gene: TRBJ2-3; clone size: few; V gene: TRBV12-3/TRBV12-4; D gene: TRBD2; CDR3 protein: CASRTSGGPYTDTQYF; CDR3 DNA: TGTGCCAGCAGGACAAGCGGGGGGCCTTACACAGATACGCAGTATTTT
J gene: TRBJ2-3; clone size: .; V gene: TRBV4-3; D gene: .; CDR3 protein: CASSQVIGGAYGDTQYF; CDR3 DNA: TGCGCCAGCAGCCAAGTAATCGGCGGGGCCTACGGGGATACGCAGTATTTT
J gene: TRBJ1-1; clone size: .; V gene: TRBV5-1; D gene: .; CDR3 protein: CASSSGPEGEAFF; CDR3 DNA: TGCGCCAGCAGCTCTGGGCCCGAGGGGGAAGCTTTCTTT
J gene: TRBJ2-7; clone size: .; V gene: TRBV12-3/TRBV12-4; D gene: .; CDR3 protein: CASSQFSRGARTVQYF; CDR3 DNA: TGTGCCAGCAGTCAATTTTCTCGGGGAGCCCGGACGGTGCAGTACTTC
J gene: TRBJ1-1; clone size: .; V gene: TRBV3-1; D gene: .; CDR3 protein: CASSQDTGVAFF; CDR3 DNA: TGTGCCAGCAGCCAAGATACGGGGGTAGCTTTCTTT
J gene: TRBJ2-7; clone size: .; V gene: TRBV7-9; D gene: .; CDR3 protein: CASSPWGDEQYF; CDR3 DNA: TGTGCCAGCAGCCCATGGGGTGACGAGCAGTACTTC
J gene: TRBJ2-1; clone size: .; V gene: TRBV27; D gene: TRBD2; CDR3 protein: CASSLALASGHNEQFF; CDR3 DNA: TGTGCCAGCAGTTTAGCTTTGGCTAGCGGGCACAATGAGCAGTTCTTC
J gene: TRBJ2-2; clone size: .; V gene: TRBV15; D gene: TRBD1; CDR3 protein: CATSRDTGGPGELFF; CDR3 DNA: TGTGCCACCAGCAGAGATACAGGGGGTCCCGGGGAGCTGTTTTTT
J gene: TRBJ2-5; clone size: .; V gene: TRBV20-1; D gene: TRBD2; CDR3 protein: CSAVLAGEETQYF; CDR3 DNA: TGCAGTGCCGTTCTAGCGGGGGAAGAGACCCAGTACTTC
J gene: TRBJ2-1; clone size: few; V gene: TRBV20-1; D gene: TRBD2; CDR3 protein: CSAPGAGGRSNEQFF; CDR3 DNA: TGCAGTGCCCCAGGGGCGGGGGGGAGGTCGAATGAGCAGTTCTTC